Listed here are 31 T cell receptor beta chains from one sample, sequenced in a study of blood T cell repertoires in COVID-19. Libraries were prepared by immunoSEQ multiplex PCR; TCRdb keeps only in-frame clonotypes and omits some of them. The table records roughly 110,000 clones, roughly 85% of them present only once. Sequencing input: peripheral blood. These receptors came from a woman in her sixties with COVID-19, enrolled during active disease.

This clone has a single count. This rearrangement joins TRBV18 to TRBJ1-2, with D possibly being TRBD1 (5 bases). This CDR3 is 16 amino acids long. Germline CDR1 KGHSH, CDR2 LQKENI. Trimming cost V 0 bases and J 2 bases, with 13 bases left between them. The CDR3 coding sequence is TGTGCCAGCTCACCACCGACGGGGGTCGAGAACTATGGCTACACCTTC. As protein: CASSPPTGVENYGYTF. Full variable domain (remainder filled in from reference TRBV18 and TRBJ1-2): NAGVMQNPRHLVRRRGQEARLRCSPMKGHSHVYWYRQLPEEGLKFMVYLQKENIIDESGMPKERFSAEFPKEGPSILRIQQVVRGDSAAYFCASSPPTGVENYGYTFGSGTRLTVV.

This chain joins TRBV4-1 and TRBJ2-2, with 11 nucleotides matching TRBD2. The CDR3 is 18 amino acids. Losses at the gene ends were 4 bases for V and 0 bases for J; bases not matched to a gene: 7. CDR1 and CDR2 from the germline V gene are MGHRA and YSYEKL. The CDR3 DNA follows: TGCGCCAGCAGCCCCACCCTAGCGGGGGGCACGAACACCGGGGAGCTGTTTTTT. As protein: CASSPTLAGGTNTGELFF.

This CDR3 reads CASSLAGLSAYEQYF. Here the CDR3 DNA reads TGTGCCAGCAGCTTAGCGGGACTATCAGCCTACGAGCAGTACTTC. This chain connects TRBV11-3 to TRBJ2-7, with TRBD2 identical over 7 bases. The germline gives CDR1 SGHNT, CDR2 YENEEA. This CDR3 has 15 residues. The V segment lost 1 base and the J segment 2 bases; nucleotides outside the gene matches: 5.

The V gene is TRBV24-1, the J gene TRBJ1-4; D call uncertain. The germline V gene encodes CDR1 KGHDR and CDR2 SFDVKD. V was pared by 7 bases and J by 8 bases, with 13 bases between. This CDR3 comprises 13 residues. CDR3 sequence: CATRESAGEKLFF. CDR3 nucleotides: TGTGCCACCAGAGAGTCGGCGGGGGAAAAACTGTTTTTT.

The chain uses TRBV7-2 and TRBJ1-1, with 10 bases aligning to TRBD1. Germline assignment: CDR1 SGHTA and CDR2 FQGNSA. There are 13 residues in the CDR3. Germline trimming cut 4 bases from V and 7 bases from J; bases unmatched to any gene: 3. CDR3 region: CASSYRDRGEAFF. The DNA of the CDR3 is TGTGCCAGCAGCTACCGGGACAGGGGTGAAGCTTTCTTT.

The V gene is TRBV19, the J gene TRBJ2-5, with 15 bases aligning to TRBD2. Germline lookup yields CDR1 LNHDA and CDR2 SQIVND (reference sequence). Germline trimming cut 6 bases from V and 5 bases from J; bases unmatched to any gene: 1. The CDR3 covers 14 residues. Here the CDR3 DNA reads TGTGCCAGTAGGGGACTAGCGGGGGGTGAGACCCAGTACTTC. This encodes CASRGLAGGETQYF. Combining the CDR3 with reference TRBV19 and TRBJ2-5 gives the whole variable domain DGGITQSPKYLFRKEGQNVTLSCEQNLNHDAMYWYRQDPGQGLRLIYYSQIVNDFQKGDIAEGYSVSREKKESFPLTVTSAQKNPTAFYLCASRGLAGGETQYFGPGTRLLVL.

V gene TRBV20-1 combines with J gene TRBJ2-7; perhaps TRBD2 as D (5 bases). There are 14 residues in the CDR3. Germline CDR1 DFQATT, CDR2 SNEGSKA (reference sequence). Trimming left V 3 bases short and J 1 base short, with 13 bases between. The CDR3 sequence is CSASGEGISYEQYF. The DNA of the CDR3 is TGCAGTGCTAGTGGAGAGGGAATTTCCTACGAGCAGTACTTC.

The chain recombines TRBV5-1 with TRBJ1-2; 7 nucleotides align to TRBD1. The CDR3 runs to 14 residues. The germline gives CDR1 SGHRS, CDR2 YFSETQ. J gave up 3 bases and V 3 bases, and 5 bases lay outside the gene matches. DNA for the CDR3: TGCGCCAGCAGCTCCCAGGGGGTCGACTATGGCTACACCTTC. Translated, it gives CASSSQGVDYGYTF. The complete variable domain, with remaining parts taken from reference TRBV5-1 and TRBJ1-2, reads KAGVTQTPRYLIKTRGQQVTLSCSPISGHRSVSWYQQTPGQGLQFLFEYFSETQRNKGNFPGRFSGRQFSNSRSEMNVSTLELGDSALYLCASSSQGVDYGYTFGSGTRLTVV.

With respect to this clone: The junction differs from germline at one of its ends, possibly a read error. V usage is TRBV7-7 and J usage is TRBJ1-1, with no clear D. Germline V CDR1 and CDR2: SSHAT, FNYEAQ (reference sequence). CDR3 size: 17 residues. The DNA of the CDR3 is TGTGCTAGCAGCTTATCCCACCTACGGGTCATGAACACTGAAGCTTTCTTT. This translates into CASSLSHLRVMNTEAFF. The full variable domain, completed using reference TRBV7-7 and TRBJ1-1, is GAGVSQSPRYKVTKRGQDVTLRCDPISSHATLYWYQQALGQGPEFLTYFNYEAQPDKSGLPSDRFSAERPEGSISTLTIQRTEQRDSAMYRCASSLSHLRVMNTEAFFGQGTRLTVV.

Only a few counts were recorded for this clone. The CDR3 DNA reads TGTGCCATCAGTGATTTAACTAGCGGGGGGGCCCAAGATACGCAGTATTTT. This codes for CAISDLTSGGAQDTQYF. J is TRBJ2-3 and V is TRBV10-3; 13 nucleotides align to TRBD2. The CDR3 sequence is 17 residues long. Germline V gene data show CDR1 as ENHRY and CDR2 as SYGVKD. J lost 5 bases, V lost 3 bases, and 8 bases had no gene match.

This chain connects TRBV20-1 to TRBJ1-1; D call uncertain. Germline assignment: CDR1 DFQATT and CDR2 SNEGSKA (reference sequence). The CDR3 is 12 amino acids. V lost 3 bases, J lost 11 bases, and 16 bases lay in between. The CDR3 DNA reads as TGCAGTGCTAGTGACGCGGCAGTCCGGGCTTTCTTT. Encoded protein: CSASDAAVRAFF.

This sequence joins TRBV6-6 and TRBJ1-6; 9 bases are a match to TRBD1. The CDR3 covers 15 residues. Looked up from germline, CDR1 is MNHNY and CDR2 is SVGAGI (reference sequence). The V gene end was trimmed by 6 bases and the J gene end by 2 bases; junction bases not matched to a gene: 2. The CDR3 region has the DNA TGTGCCAGCAGGGGACAGGGTACCTATAATTCACCCCTCCACTTT. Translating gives CASRGQGTYNSPLHF.

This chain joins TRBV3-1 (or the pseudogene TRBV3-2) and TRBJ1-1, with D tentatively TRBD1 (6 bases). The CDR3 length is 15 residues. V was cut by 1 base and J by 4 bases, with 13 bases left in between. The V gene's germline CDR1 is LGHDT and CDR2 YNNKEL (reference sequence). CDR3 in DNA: TGTGCCAGCAGCCAAGGAGACAGGCGGGCCACTGAAGCTTTCTTT. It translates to CASSQGDRRATEAFF.

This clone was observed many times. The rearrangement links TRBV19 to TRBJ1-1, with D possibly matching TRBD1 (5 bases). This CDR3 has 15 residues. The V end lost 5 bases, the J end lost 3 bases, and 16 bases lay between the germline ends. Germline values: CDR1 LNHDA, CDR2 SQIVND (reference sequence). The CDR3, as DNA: TGTGCCAGTAGTCCCCGGGACTGGGGAGACACTGAAGCTTTCTTT. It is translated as CASSPRDWGDTEAFF.

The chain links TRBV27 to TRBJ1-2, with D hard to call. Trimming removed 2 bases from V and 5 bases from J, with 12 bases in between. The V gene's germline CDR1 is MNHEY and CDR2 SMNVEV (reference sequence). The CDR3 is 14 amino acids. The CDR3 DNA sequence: TGTGCCAGCAGTTTAGTCACAGAGCTTTATGGCTACACCTTC. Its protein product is CASSLVTELYGYTF.

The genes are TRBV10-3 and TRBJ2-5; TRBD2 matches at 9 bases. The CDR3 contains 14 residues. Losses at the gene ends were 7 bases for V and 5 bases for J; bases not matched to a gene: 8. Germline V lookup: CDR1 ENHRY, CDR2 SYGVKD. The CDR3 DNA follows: TGTGCCATCAAACTAGCGGGCGCGAGGGAGACCCAGTACTTC. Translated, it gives CAIKLAGARETQYF.

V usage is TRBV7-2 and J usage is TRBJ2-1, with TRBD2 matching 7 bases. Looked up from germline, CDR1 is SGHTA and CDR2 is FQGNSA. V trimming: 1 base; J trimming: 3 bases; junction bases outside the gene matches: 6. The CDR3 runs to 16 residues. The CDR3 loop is CASSLVPSGNYNEQFF. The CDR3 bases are TGTGCCAGCAGCTTAGTTCCTAGCGGCAACTACAATGAGCAGTTCTTC.

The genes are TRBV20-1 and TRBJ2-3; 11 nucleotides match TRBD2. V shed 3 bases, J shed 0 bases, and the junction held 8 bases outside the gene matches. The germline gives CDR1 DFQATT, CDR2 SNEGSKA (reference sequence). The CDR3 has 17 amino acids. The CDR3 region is CSASSLAGGPSTDTQYF. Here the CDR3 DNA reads TGCAGTGCTAGTTCCCTAGCGGGGGGACCTAGCACAGATACGCAGTATTTT.

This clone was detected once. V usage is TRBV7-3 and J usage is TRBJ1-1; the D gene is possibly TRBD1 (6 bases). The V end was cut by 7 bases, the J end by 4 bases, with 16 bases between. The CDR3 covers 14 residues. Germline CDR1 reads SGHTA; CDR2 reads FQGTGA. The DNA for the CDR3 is TGTGCCAGCACCCCAACAGGGCTGAGCACTGAAGCTTTCTTT. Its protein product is CASTPTGLSTEAFF.

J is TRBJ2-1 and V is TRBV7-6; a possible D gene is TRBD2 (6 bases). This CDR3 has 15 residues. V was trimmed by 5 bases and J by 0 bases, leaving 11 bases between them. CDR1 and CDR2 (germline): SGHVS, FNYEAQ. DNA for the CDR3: TGTGCCAGCAGCCCTCGGGGGAGCTCCTACAATGAGCAGTTCTTC. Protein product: CASSPRGSSYNEQFF. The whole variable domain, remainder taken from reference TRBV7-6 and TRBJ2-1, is GAGVSQSPRYKVTKRGQDVALRCDPISGHVSLYWYRQALGQGPEFLTYFNYEAQQDKSGLPNDRFSAERPEGSISTLTIQRTEQRDSAMYRCASSPRGSSYNEQFFGPGTRLTVL.

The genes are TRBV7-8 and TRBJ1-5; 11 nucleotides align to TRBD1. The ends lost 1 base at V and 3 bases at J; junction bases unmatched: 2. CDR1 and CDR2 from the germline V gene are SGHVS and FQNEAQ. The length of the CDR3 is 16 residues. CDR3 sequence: CASSLGDRGNNQPQHF. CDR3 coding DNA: TGTGCCAGCAGCTTAGGGGACAGGGGGAACAATCAGCCCCAGCATTTT. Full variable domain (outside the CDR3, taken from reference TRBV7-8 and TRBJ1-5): GAGVSQSPRYKVAKRGQDVALRCDPISGHVSLFWYQQALGQGPEFLTYFQNEAQLDKSGLPSDRFFAERPEGSVSTLKIQRTQQEDSAVYLCASSLGDRGNNQPQHFGDGTRLSIL.

The DNA for the CDR3 is TGTGCCAGCAATCGAGGGCCGAACACTGAAGCTTTCTTT. Its translation is CASNRGPNTEAFF. The chain joins TRBV2 to TRBJ1-1, with no clear D. Germline CDR1 and CDR2: SNHLY and FYNNEI. The V end lost 7 bases, the J end lost 1 base, and 10 bases lay between the germline ends. The CDR3 consists of 13 residues. Full variable domain (outside the CDR3, taken from reference TRBV2 and TRBJ1-1): EPEVTQTPSHQVTQMGQEVILRCVPISNHLYFYWYRQILGQKVEFLVSFYNNEISEKSEIFDDQFSVERPDGSNFTLKIRSTKLEDSAMYFCASNRGPNTEAFFGQGTRLTVV.

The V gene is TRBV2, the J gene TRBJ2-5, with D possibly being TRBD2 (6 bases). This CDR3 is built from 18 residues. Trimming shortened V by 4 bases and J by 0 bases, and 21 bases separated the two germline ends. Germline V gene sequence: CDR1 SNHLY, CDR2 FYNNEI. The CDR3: CASSAPEVRLANQETQYF. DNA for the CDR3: TGTGCCAGCAGTGCACCCGAGGTTAGGCTAGCGAACCAAGAGACCCAGTACTTC.

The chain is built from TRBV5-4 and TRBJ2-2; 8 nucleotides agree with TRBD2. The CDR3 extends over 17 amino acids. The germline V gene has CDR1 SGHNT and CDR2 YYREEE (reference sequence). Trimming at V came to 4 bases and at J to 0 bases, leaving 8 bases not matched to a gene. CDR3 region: CASSPPSGGPNTGELFF. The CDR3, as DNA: TGTGCCAGCAGCCCCCCCAGCGGGGGACCGAACACCGGGGAGCTGTTTTTT.

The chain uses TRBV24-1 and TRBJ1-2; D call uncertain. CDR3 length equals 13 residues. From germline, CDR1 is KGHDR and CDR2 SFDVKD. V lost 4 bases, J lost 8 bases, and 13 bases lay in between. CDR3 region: CATSDHSRVGYTF. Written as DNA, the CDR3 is TGTGCCACCAGTGACCACTCTCGTGTGGGCTACACCTTC.

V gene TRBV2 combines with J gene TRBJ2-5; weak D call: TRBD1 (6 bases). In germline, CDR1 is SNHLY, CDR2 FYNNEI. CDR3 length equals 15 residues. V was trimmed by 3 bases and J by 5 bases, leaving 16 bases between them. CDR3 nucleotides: TGTGCCAGCAGTGACCCCAGGGGCGGTATGGAGACCCAGTACTTC. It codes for CASSDPRGGMETQYF.

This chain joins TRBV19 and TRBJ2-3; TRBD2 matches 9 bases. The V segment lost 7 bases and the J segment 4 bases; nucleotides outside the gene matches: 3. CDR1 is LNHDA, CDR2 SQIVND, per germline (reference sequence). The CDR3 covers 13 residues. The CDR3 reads CASTAGGADTQYF. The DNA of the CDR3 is TGTGCCAGTACTGCGGGAGGGGCAGATACGCAGTATTTT.

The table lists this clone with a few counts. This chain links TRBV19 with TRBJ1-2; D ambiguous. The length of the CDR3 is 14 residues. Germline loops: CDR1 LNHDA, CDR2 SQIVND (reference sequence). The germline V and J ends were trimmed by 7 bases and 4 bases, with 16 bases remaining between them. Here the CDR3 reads CASTPREWPYGYTF. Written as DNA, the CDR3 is TGTGCCAGTACCCCCCGGGAATGGCCCTATGGCTACACCTTC.

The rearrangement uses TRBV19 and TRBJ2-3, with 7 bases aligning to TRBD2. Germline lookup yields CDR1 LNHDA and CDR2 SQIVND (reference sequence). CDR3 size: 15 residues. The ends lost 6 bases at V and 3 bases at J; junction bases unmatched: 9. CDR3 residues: CASRPRASGTDTQYF. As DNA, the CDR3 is TGTGCCAGTAGGCCCCGGGCTAGCGGAACAGATACGCAGTATTTT.

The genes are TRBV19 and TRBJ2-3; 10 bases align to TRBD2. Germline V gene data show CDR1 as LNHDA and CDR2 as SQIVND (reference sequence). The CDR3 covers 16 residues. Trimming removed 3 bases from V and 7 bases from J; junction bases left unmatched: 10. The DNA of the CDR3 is TGTGCCAGTAGTATCGTTTTTAGCGGGGGGAGGTATACGCAGTATTTT. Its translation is CASSIVFSGGRYTQYF.

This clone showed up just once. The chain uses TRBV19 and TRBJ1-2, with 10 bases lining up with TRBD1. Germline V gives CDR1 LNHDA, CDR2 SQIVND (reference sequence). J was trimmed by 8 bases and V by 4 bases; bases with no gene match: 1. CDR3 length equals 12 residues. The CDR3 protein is CASSRQGAGYTF. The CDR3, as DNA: TGTGCCAGTAGTAGACAGGGGGCAGGCTACACCTTC. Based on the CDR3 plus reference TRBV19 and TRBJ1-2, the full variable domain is DGGITQSPKYLFRKEGQNVTLSCEQNLNHDAMYWYRQDPGQGLRLIYYSQIVNDFQKGDIAEGYSVSREKKESFPLTVTSAQKNPTAFYLCASSRQGAGYTFGSGTRLTVV.